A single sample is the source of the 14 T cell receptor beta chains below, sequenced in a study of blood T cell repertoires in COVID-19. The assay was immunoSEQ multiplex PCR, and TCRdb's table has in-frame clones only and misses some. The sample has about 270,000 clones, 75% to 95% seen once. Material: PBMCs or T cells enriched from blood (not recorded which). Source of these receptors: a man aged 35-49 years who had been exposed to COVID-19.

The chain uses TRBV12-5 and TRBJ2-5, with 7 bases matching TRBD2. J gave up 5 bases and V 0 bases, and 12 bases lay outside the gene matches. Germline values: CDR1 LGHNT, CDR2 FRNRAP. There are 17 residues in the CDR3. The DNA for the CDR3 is TGTGCTAGTGGTTTGGTGCGAGGGGCGGGAGTGGTGGAGACCCAGTACTTC. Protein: CASGLVRGAGVVETQYF.

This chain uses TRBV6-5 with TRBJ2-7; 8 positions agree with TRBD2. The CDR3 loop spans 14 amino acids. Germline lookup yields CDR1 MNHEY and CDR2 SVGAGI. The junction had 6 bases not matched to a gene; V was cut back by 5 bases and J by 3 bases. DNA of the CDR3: TGTGCCAGCAGTCGACTAGCGAAAAACTACGAGCAGTACTTC. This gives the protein CASSRLAKNYEQYF.

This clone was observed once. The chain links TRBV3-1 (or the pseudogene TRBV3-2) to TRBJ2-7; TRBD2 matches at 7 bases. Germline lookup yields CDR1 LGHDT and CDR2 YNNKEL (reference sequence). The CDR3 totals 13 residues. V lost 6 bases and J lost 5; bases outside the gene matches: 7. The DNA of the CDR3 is TGTGCCAGCAGTGAGCGGGAAATCCACGAGCAGTACTTC. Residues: CASSEREIHEQYF.

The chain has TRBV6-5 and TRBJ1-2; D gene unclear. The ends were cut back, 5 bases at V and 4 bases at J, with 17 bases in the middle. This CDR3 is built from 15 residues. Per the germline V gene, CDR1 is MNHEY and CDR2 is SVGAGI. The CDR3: CASSPRGQSRYGYTF. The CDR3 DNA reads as TGTGCCAGCAGTCCTCGGGGTCAGAGTCGCTATGGCTACACCTTC.

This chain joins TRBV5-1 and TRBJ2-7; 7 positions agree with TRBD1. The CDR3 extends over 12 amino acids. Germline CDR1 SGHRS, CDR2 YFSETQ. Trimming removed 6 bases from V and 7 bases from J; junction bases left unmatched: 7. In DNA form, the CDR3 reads TGCGCCAGCACCGCGGACAGGTTTGAGCAGTACTTC. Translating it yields CASTADRFEQYF.

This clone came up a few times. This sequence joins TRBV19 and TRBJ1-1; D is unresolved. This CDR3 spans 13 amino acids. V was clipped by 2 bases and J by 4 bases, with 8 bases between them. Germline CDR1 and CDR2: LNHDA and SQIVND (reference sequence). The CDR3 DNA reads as TGTGCCAGTAGTATAACCGGTAGCACTGAAGCTTTCTTT. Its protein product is CASSITGSTEAFF.

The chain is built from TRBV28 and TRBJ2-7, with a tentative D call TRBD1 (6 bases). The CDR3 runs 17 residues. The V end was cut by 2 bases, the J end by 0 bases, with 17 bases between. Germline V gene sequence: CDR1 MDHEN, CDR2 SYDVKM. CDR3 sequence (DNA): TGTGCCAGCAGTTTAGGGGGTGGACAGACGATCTCCTACGAGCAGTACTTC. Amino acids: CASSLGGGQTISYEQYF.

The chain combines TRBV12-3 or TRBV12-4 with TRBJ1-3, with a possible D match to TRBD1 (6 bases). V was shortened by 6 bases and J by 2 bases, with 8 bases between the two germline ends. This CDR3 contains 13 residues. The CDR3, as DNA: TGTGCCAGCAGGGGGGCAGCTGGAAACACCATATATTTT. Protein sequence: CASRGAAGNTIYF.

CDR3 in amino acids: CASSSGLAAPYNEQFF. CDR3 nucleotide sequence: TGTGCCAGCAGCTCCGGACTAGCAGCCCCTTACAATGAGCAGTTCTTC. This chain uses TRBV11-2 with TRBJ2-1; 8 positions match TRBD2. J lost 4 bases, V lost 4 bases, and 9 bases had no gene match. Germline-derived CDR1 and CDR2 are SGHAT and FQNNGV. CDR3 length equals 16 residues.

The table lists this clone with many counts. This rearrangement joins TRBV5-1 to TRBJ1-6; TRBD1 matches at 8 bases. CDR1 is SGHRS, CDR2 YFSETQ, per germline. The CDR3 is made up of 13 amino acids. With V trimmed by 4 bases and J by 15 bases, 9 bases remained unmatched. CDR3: CASSPRTGYNLHF. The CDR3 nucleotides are TGCGCCAGCAGCCCTAGGACAGGGTACAACCTCCACTTT.

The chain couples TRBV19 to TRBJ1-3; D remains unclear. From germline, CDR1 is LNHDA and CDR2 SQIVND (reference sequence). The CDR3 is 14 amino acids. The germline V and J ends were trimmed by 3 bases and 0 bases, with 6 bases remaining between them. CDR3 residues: CASSIKISGNTIYF. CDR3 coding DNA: TGTGCCAGTAGTATTAAAATCTCTGGAAACACCATATATTTT.

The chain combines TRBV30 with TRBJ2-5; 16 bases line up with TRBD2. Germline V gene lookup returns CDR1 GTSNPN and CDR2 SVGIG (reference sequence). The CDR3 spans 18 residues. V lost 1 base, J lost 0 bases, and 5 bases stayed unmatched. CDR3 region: CAWSDTGLAGGHQETQYF. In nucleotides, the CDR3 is TGTGCCTGGAGTGACACGGGACTAGCGGGAGGGCACCAAGAGACCCAGTACTTC.

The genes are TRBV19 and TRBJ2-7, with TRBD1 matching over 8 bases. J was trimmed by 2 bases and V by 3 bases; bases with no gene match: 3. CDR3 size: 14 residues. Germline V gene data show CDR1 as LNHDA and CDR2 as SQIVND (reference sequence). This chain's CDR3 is CASSMRQGPYEQYF. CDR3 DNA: TGTGCCAGTAGTATGAGACAGGGGCCCTACGAGCAGTACTTC.

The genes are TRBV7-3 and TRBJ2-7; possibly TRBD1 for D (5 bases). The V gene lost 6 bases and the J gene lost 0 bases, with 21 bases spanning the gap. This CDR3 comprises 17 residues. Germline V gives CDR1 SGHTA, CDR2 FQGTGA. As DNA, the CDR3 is TGTGCCAGCAGTCCCCCTCCAGGGTCCGCCCTCTCCTACGAGCAGTACTTC. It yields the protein CASSPPPGSALSYEQYF.